Below, 26 T cell receptor beta chains from the same sample are listed, as sequenced in a study of molecular identifiers for immune sequencing clone quantification. TCRdb itself ran the PCR reads through MiXCR, one entry per CDR3 protein. The sample lists about 510,000 distinct CDR3 sequences; approximately 25% were seen once. Sequences were obtained from naive CD8+ T cells from blood, with Jurkat cell RNA spiked in. Subset indicated: FACS-sorted CD8+CD4-CCR7+CD45RA+ naive T cells. These receptors all stem from a human donor in good health. Some libraries in this study had Jurkat cell RNA spiked in.

CDR3 bases: TGCAGTGCCAACCTCGCGTACGGCCCTCGGCTGGAAGCTTTCTTT. This sequence encodes CSANLAYGPRLEAFF. The rearrangement joins TRBV20-1 to TRBJ1-1, with D unclear. This CDR3 spans 15 amino acids. Germline V lookup: CDR1 DFQATT, CDR2 SNEGSKA (reference sequence). The V end lost 6 bases, the J end lost 8 bases, and 25 bases lay between the germline ends.

This chain joins TRBV7-9 and TRBJ2-7; 12 bases are a match to TRBD2. Germline V gene sequence: CDR1 SEHNR, CDR2 FQNEAQ (reference sequence). The CDR3 consists of 15 residues. V lost 5 bases, J lost 5 bases, and 7 bases stayed unmatched. The CDR3 nucleotides read TGTGCCAGCAGCGGACGGACTAGCGGGACACACGAGCAGTACTTC. This encodes CASSGRTSGTHEQYF. Full variable domain (rest looked up from reference TRBV7-9 and TRBJ2-7): DTGVSQNPRHKITKRGQNVTFRCDPISEHNRLYWYRQTLGQGPEFLTYFQNEAQLEKSRLLSDRFSAERPKGSFSTLEIQRTEQGDSAMYLCASSGRTSGTHEQYFGPGTRLTVT.

At least ten counts were recorded for this clonotype. The CDR3 protein is CAISGTPWDTQYF. In DNA form, the CDR3 reads TGTGCCATCTCGGGAACCCCGTGGGATACGCAGTATTTT. The V and J genes are TRBV7-2 and TRBJ2-3, with D possibly being TRBD2 (5 bases). Trimming pared 10 bases from V and 6 bases from J, leaving 17 bases between. Germline-derived CDR1 and CDR2 are SGHTA and FQGNSA. The CDR3 runs 13 residues.

This clonotype was recorded a few times. This chain connects TRBV10-2 to TRBJ1-5, with no clear D. This CDR3 is 15 amino acids long. Germline CDR1 is WSHSY and CDR2 is SAAADI. Between the trimmed V and J ends, which lost 4 bases and 1 base, there was a span of 11 bases. The CDR3 here is CASSVDGGSNQPQHF. DNA of the CDR3: TGCGCCAGCAGTGTGGACGGAGGGAGCAATCAGCCCCAGCATTTT.

The chain has TRBV4-3 and TRBJ1-2; D call uncertain. Germline assignment: CDR1 LGHNA and CDR2 YSLEER. There are 15 residues in the CDR3. V dropped 0 bases and J dropped 2 bases, with 10 bases sitting between them. The CDR3 DNA follows: TGCGCCAGCAGCCAAGATGTGGAGCCGAACTATGGCTACACCTTC. Amino acid sequence: CASSQDVEPNYGYTF.

This clonotype was seen repeatedly, ten times or more. This chain uses TRBV7-9 with TRBJ2-5, with D perhaps TRBD2 (7 bases). This CDR3 contains 15 residues. Between the trimmed V and J ends, which lost 4 bases and 5 bases, there was a span of 17 bases. Germline CDR1 reads SEHNR; CDR2 reads FQNEAQ (reference sequence). Written as DNA, the CDR3 is TGTGCCAGCAGCTCTAGGGGGGGTCTTTCTGAGACCCAGTACTTC. This codes for CASSSRGGLSETQYF.

This clonotype was counted a few times. The chain's CDR3 is CASRWTGIVGELFF. The CDR3 nucleotides read TGTGCCAGTAGATGGACAGGGATAGTCGGGGAGCTGTTTTTT. The rearrangement links TRBV19 to TRBJ2-2; TRBD1 matches at 8 bases. This CDR3 is built from 14 residues. Germline-derived CDR1 and CDR2 are LNHDA and SQIVND (reference sequence). Trimming took 6 bases from V and 7 from J; bases not matched to a gene: 7.

The chain links TRBV18 to TRBJ2-3; unclear D gene. The V end lost 2 bases, the J end lost 4 bases, and 7 bases lay between the germline ends. The length of the CDR3 is 13 residues. The germline V gene encodes CDR1 KGHSH and CDR2 LQKENI. CDR3 region: CASSPEGPDTQYF. The CDR3 nucleotides read TGTGCCAGCTCACCAGAAGGCCCAGATACGCAGTATTTT.

This clonotype was detected once. A clone one base away is much larger, so this may be a read error. This sequence joins TRBV10-3 and TRBJ1-1; D is perhaps TRBD1 (6 bases). Per the germline V gene, CDR1 is ENHRY and CDR2 is SYGVKD. The CDR3 spans 13 residues. V was clipped by 3 bases and J by 10 bases, with 15 bases between them. CDR3 DNA: TGTGCCATCAGTGATAACAGGGCGGCTGCAGCTTTCTTT. Translating gives CAISDNRAAAAFF.

The V gene is TRBV20-1, the J gene TRBJ2-7, with 9 bases aligning to TRBD2. CDR1 is DFQATT, CDR2 SNEGSKA, per germline (reference sequence). V shed 4 bases and J 2 bases; nucleotides not matched to a gene: 3. CDR3 length: 13 amino acids. The chain's CDR3 is CSAKWTSAYEQYF. The CDR3 DNA sequence: TGCAGTGCTAAGTGGACTAGCGCCTACGAGCAGTACTTC.

The chain recombines TRBV27 with TRBJ1-6; D is unclear. Looked up from germline, CDR1 is MNHEY and CDR2 is SMNVEV (reference sequence). The CDR3 spans 13 residues. V lost 3 bases, J lost 11 bases, and 11 bases lay in between. The CDR3 DNA reads TGTGCCAGCAGTTTGGCGGGGAGGACACCCCTCCACTTT. Its translation is CASSLAGRTPLHF.

This clonotype was seen once. With a much larger clone just one base away, this may be a read error. The chain carries TRBV6-5 and TRBJ1-1, with TRBD1 identical over 7 bases. In germline, CDR1 is MNHEY, CDR2 SVGAGI. There are 14 residues in the CDR3. The ends lost 6 bases at V and 3 bases at J; junction bases unmatched: 7. CDR3 nucleotide sequence: TGTGCCAGCAGGATTGGACAGGTGGACACTGAAGCTTTCTTT. It is translated as CASRIGQVDTEAFF.

The chain links TRBV5-6 to TRBJ2-6, with D uncertain. V lost 0 bases and J 2 bases, leaving 12 bases between the germline ends. The CDR3 is made up of 17 amino acids. Germline-derived CDR1 and CDR2 are SGHDT and YYEEEE. The CDR3 spells CASSLVETATGANVLTF. Written as DNA, the CDR3 is TGTGCCAGCAGCTTGGTTGAAACCGCGACTGGGGCCAACGTCCTGACTTTC.

This clonotype has ten or more counts. CDR3 amino acids: CASSQSGLIYEQYF. In nucleotides, the CDR3 is TGTGCCAGCAGCCAATCGGGGCTGATCTACGAGCAGTACTTC. The chain links TRBV16 to TRBJ2-7; TRBD1 might be the D (5 bases). This CDR3 has 14 residues. Germline V gives CDR1 KGHSY, CDR2 FQNENV. Trimming took off 0 bases at V and 3 bases at J, with 9 bases between the two ends.

Regarding this clonotype: The CDR3 ends on some other residue instead of the conserved phenylalanine or tryptophan, so this is likely a read error. The chain has TRBV27 and TRBJ2-2, with D perhaps TRBD2 (6 bases). Trimming removed 6 bases from V and 2 bases from J, with 10 bases in between. Germline-derived CDR1 and CDR2 are MNHEY and SMNVEV (reference sequence). CDR3 length: 14 residues. DNA for the CDR3: TGTGCCAGCAGACCGGGACTTAACACCGGGGAGCTGTTTCTT. Encoded protein: CASRPGLNTGELFL.

Remarks on this clonotype: Given the absence of the conserved phenylalanine or tryptophan at the CDR3 end, a read error is likely. The limits of the CDR3 on the DNA are not certain, so only TCRdb's listed CDR3 is given. V usage is TRBV29-1 and J usage is TRBJ1-1; the D call in the table, TRBD1, was not verified against the DNA. CDR1 is SQVTM, CDR2 ANQGSEA, per germline. Including both end residues, the CDR3 is 11 amino acids long. The CDR3 spells CSVEVPGETFS.

A single count supports this clonotype. A much larger clonotype is one base distant, so this may be a read error. In this CDR3 the conserved last residue, phenylalanine or tryptophan, is missing, so a read error is likely. The gene calls are TRBV7-2 and TRBJ2-3, with TRBD1 identical over 9 bases. The germline gives CDR1 SGHTA, CDR2 FQGNSA. V lost 8 bases and J lost 4; bases outside the gene matches: 4. The CDR3 spans 13 residues. This CDR3 is CASPGQGADTQYL. The CDR3 nucleotides are TGTGCCAGCCCGGGACAGGGAGCAGATACGCAGTATCTT.

This clonotype has more than one count but fewer than ten. The chain employs TRBV6-5 and TRBJ1-1; no definite D call. Germline CDR1 reads MNHEY; CDR2 reads SVGAGI. V shed 0 bases and J shed 0 bases, with 11 bases lying between them. This CDR3 has 16 residues. CDR3 loop: CASSYSARWLNTEAFF. The CDR3 DNA is TGTGCCAGCAGTTACTCGGCAAGGTGGCTGAACACTGAAGCTTTCTTT.

The chain joins TRBV29-1 to TRBJ1-2; D not certain. The germline V gene encodes CDR1 SQVTM and CDR2 ANQGSEA. Between the trimmed V and J ends, which lost 3 bases and 4 bases, there was a span of 6 bases. The CDR3 spans 11 residues. The CDR3 bases are TGCAGCGTTGATGTCGGCTATGGCTACACCTTC. Translating gives CSVDVGYGYTF.

The sample holds a few counts of this clonotype. The V and J genes are TRBV11-3 and TRBJ2-1; D might be TRBD2 (5 bases). The length of the CDR3 is 14 residues. The V and J ends lost 7 bases and 8 bases respectively, with 18 bases between them. Germline assignment: CDR1 SGHNT and CDR2 YENEEA. CDR3 protein: CASNRGGPADEQFF. The CDR3 coding sequence is TGTGCCAGCAACCGGGGTGGCCCCGCCGATGAGCAGTTCTTC.

This clonotype was seen a handful of times. The CDR3 DNA reads as TGCAGTGCTAGAGACATCCCAACCCCTCTCCGGGGGGACCACCCCTCCTACGAGCAGTACTTC. This encodes CSARDIPTPLRGDHPSYEQYF. The chain is built from TRBV20-1 and TRBJ2-7, with TRBD2 identical over 7 bases. The CDR3 has 21 amino acids. Trimming took 0 bases from V and 0 from J; bases not matched to a gene: 23. Germline loops: CDR1 DFQATT, CDR2 SNEGSKA (reference sequence).

For this clonotype: The CDR3 carries no conserved terminal phenylalanine or tryptophan, so it likely arises from a read error. This chain connects TRBV7-6 to TRBJ1-6; D is possibly TRBD1 (5 bases). From germline, CDR1 is SGHVS and CDR2 FNYEAQ. V was cut by 4 bases and J by 9 bases, with 19 bases left in between. The CDR3 is 16 residues long. Here the CDR3 reads CASSSGGSPAVSPLHY. The CDR3 coding sequence is TGTGCCAGCAGCTCCGGGGGGAGTCCGGCGGTTTCACCCCTCCACTAT.

This clonotype was seen many times. The rearrangement joins TRBV6-6 to TRBJ1-1; maybe TRBD1 (5 bases). Germline assignment: CDR1 MNHNY and CDR2 SVGAGI (reference sequence). V was cut by 4 bases and J by 6 bases, with 15 bases left in between. The CDR3 has 14 amino acids. CDR3: CASSLSGTGAEAFF. DNA for the CDR3: TGTGCCAGCAGTTTGTCAGGGACGGGGGCTGAAGCTTTCTTT.

The chain combines TRBV29-1 with TRBJ2-1; D is undetermined. The CDR3 is 15 residues long. With 3 bases removed from V and 7 bases from J, the gap between germline ends came to 19 bases. The germline V gene has CDR1 SQVTM and CDR2 ANQGSEA. The CDR3 sequence: CSVDLSSQYGNEQFF. As DNA, the CDR3 is TGCAGCGTTGATCTTAGTAGCCAGTACGGGAATGAGCAGTTCTTC.

This clonotype was detected a few times. V and J are TRBV27 and TRBJ2-7; the D is unclear. Trimming removed 7 bases from V and 5 bases from J, with 12 bases in between. This CDR3 spans 12 amino acids. CDR1 MNHEY and CDR2 SMNVEV come from the germline V gene (reference sequence). This CDR3 is CASNHPSNEQYF. CDR3 DNA: TGTGCCAGCAACCACCCCTCGAACGAGCAGTACTTC.

In the case of this clonotype: Just one base apart from a much larger clone, this may be a read error. The rearrangement links TRBV7-9 to TRBJ2-3; 9 bases map to TRBD2. In germline, CDR1 is SEHNR, CDR2 FQNEAQ (reference sequence). The CDR3 spans 15 residues. The CDR3 protein is CASSISGRSADAQYF. CDR3 nucleotide sequence: TGTGCCAGCAGCATTAGCGGGAGAAGTGCAGATGCGCAGTATTTT. The full variable domain, completed using reference TRBV7-9 and TRBJ2-3, is DTGVSQNPRHKITKRGQNVTFRCDPISEHNRLYWYRQTLGQGPEFLTYFQNEAQLEKSRLLSDRFSAERPKGSFSTLEIQRTEQGDSAMYLCASSISGRSADAQYFGPGTRLTVL.